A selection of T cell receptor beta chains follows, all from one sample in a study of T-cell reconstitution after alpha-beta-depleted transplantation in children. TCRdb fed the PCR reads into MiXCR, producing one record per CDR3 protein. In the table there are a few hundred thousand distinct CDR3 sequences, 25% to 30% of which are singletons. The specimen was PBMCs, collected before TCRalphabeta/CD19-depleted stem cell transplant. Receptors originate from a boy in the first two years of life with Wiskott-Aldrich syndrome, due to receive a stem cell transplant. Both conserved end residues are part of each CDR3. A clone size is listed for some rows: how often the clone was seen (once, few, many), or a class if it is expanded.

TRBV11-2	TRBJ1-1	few	CASSSPGTLNTEAFF
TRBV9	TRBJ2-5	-	CASSVGEGRGQETQYF
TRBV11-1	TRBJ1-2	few	CASSLAPGQSKRFNYGYTF
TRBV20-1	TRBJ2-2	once	CSAGPLAGVTGELFF
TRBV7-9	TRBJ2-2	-	CASSVRRPNTGELFF
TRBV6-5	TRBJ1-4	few	CASSSSTRPPNEKLFF
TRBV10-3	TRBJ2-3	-	CAISEVAGLAQYF
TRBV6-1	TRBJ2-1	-	CASSESGVGGENEQFF
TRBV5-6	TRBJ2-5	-	CASSLVSGKGTQYF
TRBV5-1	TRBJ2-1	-	CASSLEGLDYEQFF
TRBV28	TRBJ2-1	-	CASSLPSRWGYNEQFF
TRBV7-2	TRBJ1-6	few	CASSFWGAYNSPLHF
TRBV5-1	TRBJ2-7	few	CASSKGTSGPYEQYF
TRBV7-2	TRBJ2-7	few	CASSPTQGFSYEQYF
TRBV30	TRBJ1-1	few	CAWRKVAAFF
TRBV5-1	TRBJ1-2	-	CASSLDGTGIYGYTF
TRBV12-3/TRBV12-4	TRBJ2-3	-	CASSFKTSGSQDTQYF